This T cell receptor (beta chain) derives from a study of CD8 T cells in ankylosing spondylitis. The study, taken as a whole, reports: Several of the motif variants were reported before in synovial fluid and blood from reactive arthritis. A motif in TCR beta, a set of fewer than ten highly homologous variants, appeared characteristic of ankylosing spondylitis blood.

This clonotype was observed many times. Its antigen remains unknown. This CDR3 is 14 amino acids long. CDR1 is SGDLS and CDR2 is YYNGEE in the germline V gene. The V end was cut by 0 bases, the J end by 0 bases, with 7 bases between. Each CDR3 protein gets one entry after TCRdb re-called the 5' RACE reads with MiXCR. The table lists approximately 200,000 distinct CDR3 sequences, around 13% of them singletons. This chain uses TRBV9 with TRBJ2-7, with D maybe TRBD2 (5 bases). The receptor was derived from a female donor with ankylosing spondylitis or in good health (not recorded which). Sequencing input: blood, either unsorted or a sorted T cell fraction (not recorded which). The CDR3 sequence: CASSVVRDSYEQYF. The CDR3 bases are TGTGCCAGCAGCGTAGTCCGGGACTCCTACGAGCAGTACTTC.